Listed here are 25 T cell receptor beta chains from one sample, sequenced in a study of T cells in Graves' hyperthyroidism and ophthalmopathy. TCR beta CDR3 sequences were amplified from RNA transcripts. Carried out on the TCR CDR3, a first-round RT-PCR used the HTBI primer set. A single record per CDR3 protein comes from TCRdb applying MiXCR to the multiplex PCR reads. The sample includes around 250,000 distinct CDR3 sequences, more than 14% of them seen just once. The sequencing sample was made of blood. The receptors derive from a woman between 35 and 50 years old with Graves' hyperthyroidism that later progressed to Graves' ophthalmopathy.

V and J are TRBV28 and TRBJ2-7; 14 bases are a match to TRBD2. V gave up 6 bases and J gave up 4 bases; unmatched junction bases: 11. CDR3 length: 17 residues. In germline, CDR1 is MDHEN, CDR2 SYDVKM. The CDR3 sequence: CASRGTSGRSVWYEQYF. CDR3 bases: TGTGCCAGCAGAGGGACTAGCGGGAGATCTGTGTGGTACGAGCAGTACTTC.

In this sample, this clonotype turned up a few times. The chain joins TRBV18 to TRBJ1-5; D gene uncertain. Germline-derived CDR1 and CDR2 are KGHSH and LQKENI. V dropped 2 bases and J dropped 7 bases, with 15 bases sitting between them. The CDR3 sequence is 15 residues long. The DNA of the CDR3 is TGTGCCAGCTCACCATCTGTCGGTTCTGGACAGCCCCAGCATTTT. Its protein is CASSPSVGSGQPQHF.

This clonotype came up many times. The V call is TRBV20-1, the J call TRBJ2-5; perhaps D is TRBD1 or TRBD2 (5 bases each). Germline assignment: CDR1 DFQATT and CDR2 SNEGSKA (reference sequence). CDR3 length: 15 residues. Between the trimmed V and J ends, which lost 3 bases and 0 bases, there was a span of 14 bases. The CDR3 spells CSARGDDSNQETQYF. CDR3 DNA: TGCAGTGCTAGGGGGGACGACAGTAACCAAGAGACCCAGTACTTC.

The table lists this clonotype with a few counts. Here the CDR3 reads CASASQGGTEAFF. For the CDR3, the DNA is TGTGCCAGCGCCAGCCAGGGCGGCACTGAAGCTTTCTTT. This chain joins TRBV6-1 and TRBJ1-1; TRBD1 might be the D (5 bases). V was pared by 8 bases and J by 4 bases, with 14 bases between. Per the germline V gene, CDR1 is MNHNS and CDR2 is SASEGT. CDR3 size: 13 residues.

This clonotype was recorded only once. The gene calls are TRBV7-8 and TRBJ2-7; 7 bases are shared with TRBD1. The germline V gene encodes CDR1 SGHVS and CDR2 FQNEAQ. V shed 5 bases and J 3 bases; nucleotides not matched to a gene: 7. The CDR3 has 14 amino acids. The CDR3 here is CASSARRDSYEQYF. CDR3 sequence (DNA): TGTGCCAGCAGCGCCCGCCGGGACAGCTACGAGCAGTACTTC. Based on the CDR3 plus reference TRBV7-8 and TRBJ2-7, the full variable domain is GAGVSQSPRYKVAKRGQDVALRCDPISGHVSLFWYQQALGQGPEFLTYFQNEAQLDKSGLPSDRFFAERPEGSVSTLKIQRTQQEDSAVYLCASSARRDSYEQYFGPGTRLTVT.

The CDR3 spells CASSDRTGLNTIYF. CDR3 DNA: TGTGCCAGCAGTGACCGGACAGGATTGAACACCATATATTTT. This chain joins TRBV6-1 and TRBJ1-3, with 7 positions matching TRBD1. After removal of 3 bases from V and 7 bases from J, the junction contained 6 bases not matched to a gene. CDR1 MNHNS and CDR2 SASEGT come from the germline V gene. The length of the CDR3 is 14 residues.

This chain joins TRBV28 and TRBJ1-5, with D possibly matching TRBD1 (5 bases). V was clipped by 8 bases and J by 0 bases, with 20 bases between them. The CDR3 runs to 17 residues. In germline, CDR1 is MDHEN, CDR2 SYDVKM. CDR3 protein: CASPEIMGRFSNQPQHF. Written as DNA, the CDR3 is TGTGCCAGCCCTGAAATAATGGGACGGTTTAGCAATCAGCCCCAGCATTTT.

This clonotype was found many times. V usage is TRBV5-1 and J usage is TRBJ2-3, with a possible D match to TRBD1 (6 bases). Germline loops: CDR1 SGHRS, CDR2 YFSETQ. Trimming shortened V by 8 bases and J by 4 bases, and 14 bases separated the two germline ends. CDR3 length: 13 amino acids. CDR3 sequence (DNA): TGCGCCAGTTCACAGGGTACCCCAGATACGCAGTATTTT. It specifies CASSQGTPDTQYF.

In this sample, this clonotype turned up once. The chain recombines TRBV19 with TRBJ2-7, with TRBD1 matching over 9 bases. Germline loops: CDR1 LNHDA, CDR2 SQIVND (reference sequence). J gave up 7 bases and V 3 bases, and 10 bases lay outside the gene matches. The CDR3 length is 15 residues. CDR3 protein: CASSIRDREASEQYF. CDR3 bases: TGTGCCAGTAGTATCAGGGACAGGGAAGCTTCTGAGCAGTACTTC.

This clonotype showed up many times. This chain connects TRBV10-3 to TRBJ2-1, with 9 bases lining up with TRBD2. V shed 6 bases and J 0 bases; nucleotides not matched to a gene: 6. CDR1 is ENHRY and CDR2 is SYGVKD in the germline V gene. The length of the CDR3 is 16 residues. The CDR3 sequence: CAIRGGLANSYNEQFF. CDR3 in DNA: TGTGCCATCAGGGGGGGACTAGCTAACTCCTACAATGAGCAGTTCTTC.

This clonotype showed up just a few times. This chain uses TRBV7-2 with TRBJ2-7; tentatively, D is TRBD1 or TRBD2 (5 bases each). Germline assignment: CDR1 SGHTA and CDR2 FQGNSA. V lost 4 bases, J lost 6 bases, and 13 bases lay in between. The CDR3 spans 13 residues. As DNA, the CDR3 is TGTGCCAGCAGCTCCGGGACCGTCTTCGAGCAGTACTTC. It yields the protein CASSSGTVFEQYF.

This clonotype has just a few counts. The chain links TRBV7-9 to TRBJ1-1; TRBD1 might be the D (5 bases). The V gene's germline CDR1 is SEHNR and CDR2 FQNEAQ (reference sequence). The CDR3 consists of 15 residues. The V gene lost 3 bases and the J gene lost 0 bases, with 11 bases spanning the gap. As DNA, the CDR3 is TGTGCCAGCAGCTTCGCAGGGCATGTGAACACTGAAGCTTTCTTT. Amino acids: CASSFAGHVNTEAFF.

This clonotype came up many times. The rearrangement links TRBV20-1 to TRBJ1-3, with D uncertain. The V end lost 6 bases, the J end lost 4 bases, and 13 bases lay between the germline ends. This CDR3 is built from 13 residues. Germline V lookup: CDR1 DFQATT, CDR2 SNEGSKA (reference sequence). The CDR3 coding sequence is TGCAGTGCGCCGGGCCCCGAAGGAAACACCATATATTTT. Translating gives CSAPGPEGNTIYF.

Concerning this clonotype itself: This sequence may be a read error, since a much larger clone differs from it by one base. The CDR3 here is CASSPGTGSTDTQYF. The CDR3 DNA follows: TGTGCCAGCAGCCCCGGGACAGGGAGCACAGATACGCAGTATTTT. This rearrangement joins TRBV7-8 to TRBJ2-3; 9 positions agree with TRBD1. Germline CDR1 is SGHVS and CDR2 is FQNEAQ. The J segment lost 0 bases and the V segment lost 5 bases, leaving 3 bases of the junction unmatched. The CDR3 runs to 15 residues. The whole variable domain, filled in from reference TRBV7-8 and TRBJ2-3, reads GAGVSQSPRYKVAKRGQDVALRCDPISGHVSLFWYQQALGQGPEFLTYFQNEAQLDKSGLPSDRFFAERPEGSVSTLKIQRTQQEDSAVYLCASSPGTGSTDTQYFGPGTRLTVL.

This clonotype was seen ten or more times. The chain employs TRBV11-1 and TRBJ1-1; TRBD1 matches 7 bases. Per the germline V gene, CDR1 is SGHAT and CDR2 is FQDESV (reference sequence). With 4 bases clipped from V and 7 bases from J, the junction kept 9 bases outside the gene matches. This CDR3 has 14 residues. The CDR3 sequence is CASSSIDRVGEAFF. The CDR3 DNA is TGTGCCAGCAGCTCGATCGACAGGGTGGGTGAAGCTTTCTTT.

This clonotype was picked up many times. The V gene is TRBV10-2, the J gene TRBJ2-7; 11 nucleotides match TRBD2. CDR1 WSHSY and CDR2 SAAADI come from the germline V gene. The J segment lost 2 bases and the V segment lost 3 bases, leaving 6 bases of the junction unmatched. This CDR3 is built from 16 residues. The DNA for the CDR3 is TGCGCCAGCAGTGATAGTGGTAGCGGGAGGGCCTACGAGCAGTACTTC. Translated, it gives CASSDSGSGRAYEQYF.

This clonotype has a count of ten or more. V usage is TRBV10-3 and J usage is TRBJ1-1; D not certain. V lost 6 bases to trimming and J lost 0 bases, with 11 bases between them. Germline V gene lookup returns CDR1 ENHRY and CDR2 SYGVKD. The CDR3 runs 14 residues. CDR3: CAIRPQLMNTEAFF. The CDR3 region has the DNA TGTGCCATCAGGCCACAGCTCATGAACACTGAAGCTTTCTTT.

This clonotype was observed many times. The genes are TRBV7-9 and TRBJ2-1, with D maybe TRBD2 (7 bases). The V gene lost 4 bases and the J gene lost 7 bases, with 20 bases spanning the gap. CDR1 and CDR2 from the germline V gene are SEHNR and FQNEAQ (reference sequence). This CDR3 is built from 16 residues. CDR3 amino acids: CASSSLRRRGGNEQFF. The CDR3 DNA reads as TGTGCCAGCAGCTCCCTTAGGCGGAGGGGGGGGAATGAGCAGTTCTTC.

This clonotype was seen at least ten times. The rearrangement uses TRBV24-1 and TRBJ2-1; D remains ambiguous. This CDR3 spans 15 amino acids. Per germline, CDR1 KGHDR and CDR2 SFDVKD. Trimming cost V 0 bases and J 9 bases, with 14 bases left between them. The CDR3 coding sequence is TGTGCCACCAGTGATTTGAGGGTAGGGTTCGGTGAGCAGTTCTTC. Its protein is CATSDLRVGFGEQFF.

This clonotype was detected ten times or more. A read error may produce the germline difference seen at one junction end. This chain uses TRBV12-3 or TRBV12-4 with TRBJ2-1; the D is unclear. The CDR3 length is 13 residues. CDR3: CASSLGAYNEQFF. As DNA, the CDR3 is TGTGCCAGCAGCTTAGGTGCCTACAATGAGCAGTTCTTC.

This clonotype was seen more than once but under ten times. This chain connects TRBV6-1 to TRBJ2-7; TRBD2 aligns across 7 bases. Germline lookup yields CDR1 MNHNS and CDR2 SASEGT. CDR3 length equals 13 residues. V dropped 5 bases and J dropped 5; count of bases not matched to a gene: 6. CDR3 coding DNA: TGTGCCAGCAGTTGGGAGGGAATCAACGAGCAGTACTTC. Protein: CASSWEGINEQYF.

The CDR3 DNA reads TGTGCCAGCAGCCCCCACGTGAGGGCCGGGGAGCTGTTTTTT. As protein: CASSPHVRAGELFF. V usage is TRBV3-1 and J usage is TRBJ2-2, with a weak D call TRBD2 (5 bases). Germline V CDR1 and CDR2: LGHDT, YNNKEL (reference sequence). V was pared by 4 bases and J by 6 bases, with 12 bases between. The CDR3 length is 14 residues.

At least ten counts were recorded for this clonotype. The rearrangement uses TRBV13 and TRBJ1-1; 8 bases fit TRBD1. V trimming: 4 bases; J trimming: 7 bases; junction bases outside the gene matches: 11. The CDR3 length is 15 residues. Germline V gives CDR1 PRHDT, CDR2 FYEKMQ (reference sequence). CDR3 region: CASSSAGGPTGEAFF. The CDR3 coding sequence is TGTGCCAGCAGCTCGGCAGGGGGCCCGACGGGTGAAGCTTTCTTT. Using reference TRBV13 and TRBJ1-1 for the parts outside the CDR3, the full variable domain is AAGVIQSPRHLIKEKRETATLKCYPIPRHDTVYWYQQGPGQDPQFLISFYEKMQSDKGSIPDRFSAQQFSDYHSELNMSSLELGDSALYFCASSSAGGPTGEAFFGQGTRLTVV.

This clonotype occurred many times. The chain couples TRBV11-3 to TRBJ2-2; TRBD2 aligns across 10 bases. Per germline, CDR1 SGHNT and CDR2 YENEEA. Germline trimming cut 4 bases from V and 0 bases from J; bases unmatched to any gene: 2. CDR3 length equals 16 residues. Written as DNA, the CDR3 is TGTGCCAGCAGCTACACTAGCGGGGCGAACACCGGGGAGCTGTTTTTT. Translated, it gives CASSYTSGANTGELFF.

This clonotype was observed at least ten times. The gene calls are TRBV12-3 or TRBV12-4 and TRBJ2-3; D may be TRBD1 (6 bases). Trimming cost V 3 bases and J 2 bases, with 9 bases left between them. The CDR3 consists of 14 residues. CDR3 bases: TGTGCCAGCAGTTTCTACAGGGTCACAGATACGCAGTATTTT. Protein sequence: CASSFYRVTDTQYF.